A selection of T cell receptor beta chains follows, all from one sample in a study of human T cells and chemical hapten exposure. Using its own MiXCR run on the RACE reads, TCRdb lists one record per CDR3 protein. The table records under 40,000 distinct CDR3 sequences, 5.5% to 8% of them present only once. The starting material was whole blood, obtained in connection with sensitization to the hapten diphenylcyclopropenone (DPC). These receptors were collected from a woman aged 25 to 45 with alopecia areata. Some clones in this sample may be carry-over from other donors' samples. Both conserved end residues are trimmed from each CDR3. The order of the fields is CDR3 protein, V gene, clone size. A clone size is listed for some rows: how often the clone was seen (once, few, many), or a class if it is expanded.

ASSVQGGGVRETQY	TRBV9	.
ASSPGTDLAKNIQY	TRBV6-2/TRBV6-3	many
ASSQARHYGYT	TRBV14	few
ASSFSGFGEQY	TRBV11-3	.
TSTETSEPF	TRBV7-9	.
ASSVGVSGNTIY	TRBV9	many
ASSQAFGEEQF	TRBV3-1	.
ASSRTTLNTEAF	TRBV6-5	few
ASSVDRSNSPLH	TRBV9	many
ASAGTPGETQY	TRBV5-1	few
ATSTRDTDTQY	TRBV6-2/TRBV6-3	many
ASSQAFTEAF	TRBV4-2	medium-sized
ASSFDPSGDATQY	TRBV7-2	many
ASSDEETQY	TRBV9	.
ASSPYVAVNTEAF	TRBV28	many
ASSLESNNEQF	TRBV7-2	.
ASSELAGYTGELF	TRBV6-1	.
ATYRGTGLYNEQF	TRBV19	many
ASSQDRFSYNEQF	TRBV9	.
AISASDRSNYGYT	TRBV10-3	.
ASSLGEAKNIQY	TRBV5-4	many
ASALGGNTEAF	TRBV4-1	many
ASSRGDRETQY	TRBV7-3	few
ASSLAAGGLEQY	TRBV5-6	.
ASSLRAGPSQPQH	TRBV5-6	many
ASSSRDRAINEQF	TRBV5-1	.
ASSPGTVKNIQY	TRBV7-2	many
ASSSRLAGGLVEQF	TRBV9	few
ASSPLNDGYT	TRBV6-2/TRBV6-3	many
SARDVGKGYGYT	TRBV20-1	.
SAGTGTLFNEQY	TRBV20-1	few
ASSRDRHTEAF	TRBV6-2/TRBV6-3	.
ASSLSGGGQPQH	TRBV3-1	few
ATSDFPGRSMIGTDTQY	TRBV24-1	.
ASSPGGPNSPLH	TRBV28	.
SARDGGLSTDTQY	TRBV20-1	many
ASSLGATNEKLF	TRBV13	.
ASSFSLDTQY	TRBV7-2	few
ASSKTGAKPTDTQY	TRBV12-3/TRBV12-4	few
ASSSLMGVEAF	TRBV7-2	many
ASTPSGVTEAF	TRBV7-9	many
SAIPRETQY	TRBV20-1	.
ASSWGDDQY	TRBV5-1	many
ASSLAEGATGELF	TRBV5-1	few
SVEGGDRGSYTQY	TRBV29-1	.
ASSLDRGSSTDTQY	TRBV28	many
ASSLRDRSYEQY	TRBV12-3/TRBV12-4	.
ASSPLGYEQY	TRBV14	.